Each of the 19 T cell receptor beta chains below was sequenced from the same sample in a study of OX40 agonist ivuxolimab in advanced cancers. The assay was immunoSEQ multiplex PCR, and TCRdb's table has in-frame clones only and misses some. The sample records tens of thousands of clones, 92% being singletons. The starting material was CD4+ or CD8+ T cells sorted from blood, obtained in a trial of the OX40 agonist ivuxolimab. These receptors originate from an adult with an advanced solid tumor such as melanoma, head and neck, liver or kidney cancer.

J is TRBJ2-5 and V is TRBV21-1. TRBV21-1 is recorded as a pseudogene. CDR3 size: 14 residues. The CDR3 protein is CASSKSRLEETQYF. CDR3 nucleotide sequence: TGTGCCAGCAGCAAAAGTCGCCTGGAAGAGACCCAGTACTTC.

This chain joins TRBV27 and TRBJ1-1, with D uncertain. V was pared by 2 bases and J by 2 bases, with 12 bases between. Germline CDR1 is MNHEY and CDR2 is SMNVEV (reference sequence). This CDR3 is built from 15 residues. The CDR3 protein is CASSLERLPNTEAFF. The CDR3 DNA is TGTGCCAGCAGTTTAGAGCGACTTCCAAACACTGAAGCTTTCTTT.

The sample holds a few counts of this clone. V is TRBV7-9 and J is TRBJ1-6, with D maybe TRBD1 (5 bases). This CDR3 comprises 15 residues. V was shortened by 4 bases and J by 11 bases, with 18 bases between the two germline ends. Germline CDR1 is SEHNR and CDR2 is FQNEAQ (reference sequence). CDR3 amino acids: CASSSVRGGITPLHF. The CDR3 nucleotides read TGTGCCAGCAGCTCCGTAAGGGGTGGGATCACACCCCTCCACTTT. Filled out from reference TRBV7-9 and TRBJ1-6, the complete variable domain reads DTGVSQNPRHKITKRGQNVTFRCDPISEHNRLYWYRQTLGQGPEFLTYFQNEAQLEKSRLLSDRFSAERPKGSFSTLEIQRTEQGDSAMYLCASSSVRGGITPLHFGNGTRLTVT.

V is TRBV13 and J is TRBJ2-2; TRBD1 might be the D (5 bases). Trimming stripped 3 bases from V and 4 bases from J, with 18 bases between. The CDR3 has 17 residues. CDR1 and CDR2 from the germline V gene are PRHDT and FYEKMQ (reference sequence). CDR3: CASSLAGWQGVTGELFF. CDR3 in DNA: TGTGCCAGCAGCTTGGCAGGGTGGCAGGGCGTCACCGGGGAGCTGTTTTTT.

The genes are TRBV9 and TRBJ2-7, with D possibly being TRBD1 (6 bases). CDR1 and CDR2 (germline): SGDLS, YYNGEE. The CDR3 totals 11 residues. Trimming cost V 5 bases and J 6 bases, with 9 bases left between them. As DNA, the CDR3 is TGTGCCAGCAGAGGGGGTGGCGAGCAGTACTTC. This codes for CASRGGGEQYF.

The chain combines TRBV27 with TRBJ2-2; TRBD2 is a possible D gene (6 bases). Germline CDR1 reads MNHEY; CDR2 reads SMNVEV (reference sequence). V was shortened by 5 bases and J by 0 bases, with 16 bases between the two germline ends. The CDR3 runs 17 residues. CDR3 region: CASSPPGVTANTGELFF. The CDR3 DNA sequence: TGTGCCAGCAGTCCCCCGGGGGTTACCGCGAACACCGGGGAGCTGTTTTTT.

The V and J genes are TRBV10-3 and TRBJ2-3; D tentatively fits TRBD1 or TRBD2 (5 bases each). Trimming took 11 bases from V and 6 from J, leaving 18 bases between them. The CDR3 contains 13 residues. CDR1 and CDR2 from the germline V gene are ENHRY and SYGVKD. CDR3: CAGASLEADTQYF. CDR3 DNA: TGTGCCGGGGCTAGCCTCGAGGCGGATACGCAGTATTTT.

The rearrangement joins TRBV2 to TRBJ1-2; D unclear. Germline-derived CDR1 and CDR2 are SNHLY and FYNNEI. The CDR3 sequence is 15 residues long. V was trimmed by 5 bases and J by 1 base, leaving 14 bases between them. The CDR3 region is CASSTTATSNYGYTF. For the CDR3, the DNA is TGTGCCAGCAGTACCACAGCAACTAGTAACTATGGCTACACCTTC.

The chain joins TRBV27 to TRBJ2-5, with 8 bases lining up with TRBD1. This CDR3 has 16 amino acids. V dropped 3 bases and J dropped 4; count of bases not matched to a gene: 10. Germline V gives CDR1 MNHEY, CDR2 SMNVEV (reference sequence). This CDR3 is CASSFGGPGGRETQYF. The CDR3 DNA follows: TGTGCCAGCAGTTTTGGGGGGCCAGGGGGCAGAGAGACCCAGTACTTC.

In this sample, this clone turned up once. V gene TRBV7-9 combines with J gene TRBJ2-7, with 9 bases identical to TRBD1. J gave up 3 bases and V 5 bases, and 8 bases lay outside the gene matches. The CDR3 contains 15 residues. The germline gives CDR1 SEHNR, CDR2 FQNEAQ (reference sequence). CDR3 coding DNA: TGTGCCAGCAGCCAGGGACAGGGAGCCCTCTACGAGCAGTACTTC. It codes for CASSQGQGALYEQYF.

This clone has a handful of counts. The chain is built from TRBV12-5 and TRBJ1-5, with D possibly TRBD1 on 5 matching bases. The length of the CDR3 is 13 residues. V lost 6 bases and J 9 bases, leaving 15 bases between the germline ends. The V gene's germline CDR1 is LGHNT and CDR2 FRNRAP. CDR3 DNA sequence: TGTGCTAGTGGATCACAGGCCCCGTGGCCCCAGCATTTT. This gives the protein CASGSQAPWPQHF.

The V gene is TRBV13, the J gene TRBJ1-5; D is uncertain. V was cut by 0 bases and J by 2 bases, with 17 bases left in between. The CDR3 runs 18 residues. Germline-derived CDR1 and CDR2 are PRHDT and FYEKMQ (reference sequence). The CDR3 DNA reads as TGTGCCAGCAGCTTAGGACGGCTCCAAGGGTGGCGCAATCAGCCCCAGCATTTT. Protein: CASSLGRLQGWRNQPQHF. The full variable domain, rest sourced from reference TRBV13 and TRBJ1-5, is AAGVIQSPRHLIKEKRETATLKCYPIPRHDTVYWYQQGPGQDPQFLISFYEKMQSDKGSIPDRFSAQQFSDYHSELNMSSLELGDSALYFCASSLGRLQGWRNQPQHFGDGTRLSIL.

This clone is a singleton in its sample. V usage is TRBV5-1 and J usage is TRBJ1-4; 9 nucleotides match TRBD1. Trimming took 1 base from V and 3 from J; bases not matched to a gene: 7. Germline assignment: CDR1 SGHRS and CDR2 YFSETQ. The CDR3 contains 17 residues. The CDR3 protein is CASSLTGGVDANEKLFF. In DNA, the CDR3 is TGCGCCAGCAGCTTGACAGGGGGCGTCGACGCTAATGAAAAACTGTTTTTT. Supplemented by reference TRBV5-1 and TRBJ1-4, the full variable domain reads KAGVTQTPRYLIKTRGQQVTLSCSPISGHRSVSWYQQTPGQGLQFLFEYFSETQRNKGNFPGRFSGRQFSNSRSEMNVSTLELGDSALYLCASSLTGGVDANEKLFFGSGTQLSVL.

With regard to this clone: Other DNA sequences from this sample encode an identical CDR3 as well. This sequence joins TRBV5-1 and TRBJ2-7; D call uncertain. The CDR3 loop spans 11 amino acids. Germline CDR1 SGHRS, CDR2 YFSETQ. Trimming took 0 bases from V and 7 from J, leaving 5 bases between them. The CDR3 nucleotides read TGCGCCAGCAGCTTGGGTGGGGAGCAGTACTTC. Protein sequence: CASSLGGEQYF. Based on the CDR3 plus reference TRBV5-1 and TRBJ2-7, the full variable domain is KAGVTQTPRYLIKTRGQQVTLSCSPISGHRSVSWYQQTPGQGLQFLFEYFSETQRNKGNFPGRFSGRQFSNSRSEMNVSTLELGDSALYLCASSLGGEQYFGPGTRLTVT.

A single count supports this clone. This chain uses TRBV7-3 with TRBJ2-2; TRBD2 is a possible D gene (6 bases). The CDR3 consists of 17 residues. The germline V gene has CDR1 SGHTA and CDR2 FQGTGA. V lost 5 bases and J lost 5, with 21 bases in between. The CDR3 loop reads CASSQYPRDSPTGELFF. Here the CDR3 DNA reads TGTGCCAGCAGCCAATACCCCCGGGACTCCCCGACCGGGGAGCTGTTTTTT.

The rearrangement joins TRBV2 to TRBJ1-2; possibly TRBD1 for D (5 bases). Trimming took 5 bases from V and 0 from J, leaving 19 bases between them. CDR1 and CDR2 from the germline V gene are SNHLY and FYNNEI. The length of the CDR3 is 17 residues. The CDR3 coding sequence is TGTGCCAGCAGTCCTTCCGGGACCGTGAGCTCTAACTATGGCTACACCTTC. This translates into CASSPSGTVSSNYGYTF.

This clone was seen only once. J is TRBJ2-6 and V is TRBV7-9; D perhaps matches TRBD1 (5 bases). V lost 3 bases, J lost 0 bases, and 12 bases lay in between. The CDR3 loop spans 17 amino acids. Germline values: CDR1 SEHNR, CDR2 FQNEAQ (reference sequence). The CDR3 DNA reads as TGTGCCAGCAGCTTGTCGGACATAACCTCTGGGGCCAACGTCCTGACTTTC. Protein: CASSLSDITSGANVLTF.

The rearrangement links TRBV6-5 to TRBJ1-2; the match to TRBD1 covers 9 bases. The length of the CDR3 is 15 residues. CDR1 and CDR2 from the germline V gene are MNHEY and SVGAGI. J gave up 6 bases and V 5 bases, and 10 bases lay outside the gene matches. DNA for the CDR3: TGTGCCAGCAGTCCCCGGACAGGGGATTTCAATGGCTACACCTTC. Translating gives CASSPRTGDFNGYTF.

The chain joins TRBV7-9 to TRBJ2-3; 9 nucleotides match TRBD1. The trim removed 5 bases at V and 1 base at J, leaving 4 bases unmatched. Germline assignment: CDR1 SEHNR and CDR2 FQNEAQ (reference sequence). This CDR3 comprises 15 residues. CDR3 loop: CASSTNRGRTDTQYF. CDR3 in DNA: TGTGCCAGCAGCACGAACAGGGGGCGCACAGATACGCAGTATTTT.